The present TCR beta chain was sequenced within a study of blood T cells in healthy people across ages. Study observations and caveats: Higher diversity, along with more naive CD4+ cells, distinguished long-lived donors from aged donors.

This clonotype was recorded a few times. Its specificity is unknown. Sample-barcoded 5' priming and a J-beta primer mix drove a second PCR of about 6 to 11 cycles. Each cDNA molecule carried a tag from a template-switch adaptor that contained 12 random nucleotides. TCRdb ran MiXCR on the 5' RACE reads and lists one entry per CDR3 protein. The table includes roughly 560,000 distinct CDR3 sequences, 24% detected once. This CDR3 has 14 amino acids. The V gene lost 2 bases and the J gene lost 6 bases, with 13 bases spanning the gap. The germline V gene has CDR1 MGHDK and CDR2 SYGVNS. These data were likewise used in another study, on T cells of mothers and their children.

This TCR came from a boy aged 10-17 years in good health. The sample comprised blood. The chain joins TRBV25-1 to TRBJ1-1; weak D call: TRBD1 (5 bases). CDR3 protein: CASSEPEGYAEAFF. As DNA, the CDR3 is TGTGCCAGCAGTGAACCGGAGGGGTACGCTGAAGCTTTCTTT.